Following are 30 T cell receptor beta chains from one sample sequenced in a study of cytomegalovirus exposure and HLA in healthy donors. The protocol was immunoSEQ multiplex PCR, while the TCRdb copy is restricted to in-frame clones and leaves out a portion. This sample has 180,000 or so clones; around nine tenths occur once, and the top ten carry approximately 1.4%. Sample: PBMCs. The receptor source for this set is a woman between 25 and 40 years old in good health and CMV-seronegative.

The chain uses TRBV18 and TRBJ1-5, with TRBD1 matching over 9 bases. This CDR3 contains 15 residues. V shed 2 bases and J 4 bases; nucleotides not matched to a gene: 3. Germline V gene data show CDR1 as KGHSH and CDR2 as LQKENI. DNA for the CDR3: TGTGCCAGCTCACCAACGGACAGGGGTAATCAGCCCCAGCATTTT. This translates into CASSPTDRGNQPQHF.

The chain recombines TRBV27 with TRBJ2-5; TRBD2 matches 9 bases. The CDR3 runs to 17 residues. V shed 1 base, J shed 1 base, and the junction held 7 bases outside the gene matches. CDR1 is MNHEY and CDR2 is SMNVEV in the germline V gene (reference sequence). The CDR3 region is CASSLLGGTSSQETQYF. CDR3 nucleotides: TGTGCCAGCAGTTTATTGGGTGGGACTAGCTCCCAAGAGACCCAGTACTTC.

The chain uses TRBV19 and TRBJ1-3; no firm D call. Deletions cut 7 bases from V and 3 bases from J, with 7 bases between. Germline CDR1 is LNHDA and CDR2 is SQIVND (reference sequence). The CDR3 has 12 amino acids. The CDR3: CASTYNGNTIYF. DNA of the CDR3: TGTGCCAGTACCTATAATGGAAACACCATATATTTT.

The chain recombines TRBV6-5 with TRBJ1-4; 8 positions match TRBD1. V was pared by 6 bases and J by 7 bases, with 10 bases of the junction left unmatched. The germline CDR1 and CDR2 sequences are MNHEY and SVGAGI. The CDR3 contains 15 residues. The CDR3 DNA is TGTGCCAGCAGAGACGCGGGACAGGCGCCTGAAAAACTGTTTTTT. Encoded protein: CASRDAGQAPEKLFF.

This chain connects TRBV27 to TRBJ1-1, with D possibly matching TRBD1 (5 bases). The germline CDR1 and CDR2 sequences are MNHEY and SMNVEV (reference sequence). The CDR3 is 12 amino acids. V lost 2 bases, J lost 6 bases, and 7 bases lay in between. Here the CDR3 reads CASSLKGAEAFF. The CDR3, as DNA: TGTGCCAGCAGTTTAAAAGGGGCTGAAGCTTTCTTT.

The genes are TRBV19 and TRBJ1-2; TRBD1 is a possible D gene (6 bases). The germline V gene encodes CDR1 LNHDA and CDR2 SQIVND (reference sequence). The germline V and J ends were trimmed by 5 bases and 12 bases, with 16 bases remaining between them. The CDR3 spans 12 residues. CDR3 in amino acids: CASSATGIGDTF. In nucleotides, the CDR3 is TGTGCCAGTAGTGCAACAGGGATTGGGGACACCTTC.

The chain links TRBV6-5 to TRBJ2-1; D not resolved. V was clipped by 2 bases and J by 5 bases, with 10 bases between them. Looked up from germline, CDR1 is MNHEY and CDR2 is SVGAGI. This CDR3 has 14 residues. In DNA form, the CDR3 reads TGTGCCAGCAGTTACCATGTAGAAAACAATGAGCAGTTCTTC. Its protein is CASSYHVENNEQFF.

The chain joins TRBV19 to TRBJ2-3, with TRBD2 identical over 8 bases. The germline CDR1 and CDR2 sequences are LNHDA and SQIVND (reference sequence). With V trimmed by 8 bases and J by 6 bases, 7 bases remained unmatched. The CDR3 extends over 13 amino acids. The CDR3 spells CASRASGPDTQYF. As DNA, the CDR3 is TGTGCCAGTCGGGCTAGCGGGCCTGATACGCAGTATTTT.

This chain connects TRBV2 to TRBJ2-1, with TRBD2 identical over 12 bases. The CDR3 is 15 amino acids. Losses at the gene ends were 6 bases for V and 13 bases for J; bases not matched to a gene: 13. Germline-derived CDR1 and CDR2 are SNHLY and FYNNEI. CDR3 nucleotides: TGTGCCAGCAGGGCACTAGCGGGGGGCCAGGATCTTCAGTTCTTC. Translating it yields CASRALAGGQDLQFF.

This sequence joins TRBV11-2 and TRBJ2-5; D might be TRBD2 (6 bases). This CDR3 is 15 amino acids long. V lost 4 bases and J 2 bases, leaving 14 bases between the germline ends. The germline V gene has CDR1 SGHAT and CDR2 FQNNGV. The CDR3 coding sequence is TGTGCCAGCAGCTCCTGGACTACTCGACAAGAGACCCAGTACTTC. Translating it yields CASSSWTTRQETQYF.

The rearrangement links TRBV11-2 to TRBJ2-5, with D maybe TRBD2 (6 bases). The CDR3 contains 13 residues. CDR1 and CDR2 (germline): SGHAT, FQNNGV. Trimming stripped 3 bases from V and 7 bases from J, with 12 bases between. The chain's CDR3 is CASSLRLEGTQYF. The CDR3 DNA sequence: TGTGCCAGCAGCTTGAGACTAGAGGGGACCCAGTACTTC. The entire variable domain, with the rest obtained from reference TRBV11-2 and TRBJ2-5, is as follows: EAGVAQSPRYKIIEKRQSVAFWCNPISGHATLYWYQQILGQGPKLLIQFQNNGVVDDSQLPKDRFSAERLKGVDSTLKIQPAKLEDSAVYLCASSLRLEGTQYFGPGTRLLVL.

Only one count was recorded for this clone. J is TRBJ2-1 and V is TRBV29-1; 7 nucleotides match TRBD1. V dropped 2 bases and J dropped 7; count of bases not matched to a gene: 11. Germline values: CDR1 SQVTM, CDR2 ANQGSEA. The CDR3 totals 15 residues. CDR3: CSVETGTVGYNEQFF. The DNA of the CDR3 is TGCAGCGTTGAAACAGGGACAGTCGGATATAATGAGCAGTTCTTC.

The DNA for the CDR3 is TGTGCCAGCAGCAAACTTGGCAGGGGTCGCGGCACCGGGGAGCTGTTTTTT. Residues: CASSKLGRGRGTGELFF. V is TRBV7-9 and J is TRBJ2-2; tentatively, D is TRBD1 (6 bases). This CDR3 spans 17 amino acids. With 5 bases removed from V and 4 bases from J, the gap between germline ends came to 20 bases. CDR1 is SEHNR, CDR2 FQNEAQ, per germline (reference sequence). Complete variable domain (other parts from reference TRBV7-9 and TRBJ2-2): DTGVSQNPRHKITKRGQNVTFRCDPISEHNRLYWYRQTLGQGPEFLTYFQNEAQLEKSRLLSDRFSAERPKGSFSTLEIQRTEQGDSAMYLCASSKLGRGRGTGELFFGEGSRLTVL.

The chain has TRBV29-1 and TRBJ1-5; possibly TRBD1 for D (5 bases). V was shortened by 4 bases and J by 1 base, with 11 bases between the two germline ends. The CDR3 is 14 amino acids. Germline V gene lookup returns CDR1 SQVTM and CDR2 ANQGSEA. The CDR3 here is CSVGAGNSNQPQHF. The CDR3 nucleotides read TGCAGCGTTGGGGCAGGGAACAGCAATCAGCCCCAGCATTTT.

CDR3 DNA sequence: TGTGCCAGCAGTCTGGGACAGGGGCGAGACGAGCAGTACTTC. Amino acid sequence: CASSLGQGRDEQYF. This rearrangement joins TRBV6-5 to TRBJ2-7, with TRBD1 matching 10 bases. Germline V lookup: CDR1 MNHEY, CDR2 SVGAGI. The CDR3 length is 14 residues. The V gene end was trimmed by 5 bases and the J gene end by 5 bases; junction bases not matched to a gene: 6.

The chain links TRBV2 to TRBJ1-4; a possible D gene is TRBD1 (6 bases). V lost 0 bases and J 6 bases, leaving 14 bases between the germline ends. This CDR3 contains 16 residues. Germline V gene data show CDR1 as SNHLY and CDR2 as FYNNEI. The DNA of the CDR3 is TGTGCCAGCAGTGAAGCGAAGGGGGTCCCTCATGAAAAACTGTTTTTT. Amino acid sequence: CASSEAKGVPHEKLFF.

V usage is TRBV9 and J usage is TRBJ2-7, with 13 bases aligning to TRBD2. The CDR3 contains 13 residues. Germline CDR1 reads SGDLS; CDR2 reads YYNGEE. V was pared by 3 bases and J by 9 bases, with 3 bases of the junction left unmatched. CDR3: CASSAGTSGAQYF. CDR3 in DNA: TGTGCCAGCAGCGCTGGGACTAGCGGGGCGCAGTACTTC.

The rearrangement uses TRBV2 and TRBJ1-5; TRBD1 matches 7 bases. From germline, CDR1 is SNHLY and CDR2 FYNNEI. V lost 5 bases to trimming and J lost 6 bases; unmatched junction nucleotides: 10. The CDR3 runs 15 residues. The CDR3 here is CASSLFRGLVQPQHF. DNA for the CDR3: TGTGCCAGCAGTCTGTTTAGGGGGCTCGTTCAGCCCCAGCATTTT.

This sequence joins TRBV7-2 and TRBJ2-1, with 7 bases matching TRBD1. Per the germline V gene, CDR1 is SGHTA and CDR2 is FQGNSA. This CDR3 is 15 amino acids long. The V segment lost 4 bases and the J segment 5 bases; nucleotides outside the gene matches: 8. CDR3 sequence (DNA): TGTGCCAGCAGCTGGCCGGGACAGCTAAACAATGAGCAGTTCTTC. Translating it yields CASSWPGQLNNEQFF.

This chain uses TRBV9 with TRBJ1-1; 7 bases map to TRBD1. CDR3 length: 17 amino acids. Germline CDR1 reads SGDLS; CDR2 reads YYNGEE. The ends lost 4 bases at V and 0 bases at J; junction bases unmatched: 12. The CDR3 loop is CASSPSYGDRVNTEAFF. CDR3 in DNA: TGTGCCAGCAGCCCGTCCTATGGGGACAGAGTGAACACTGAAGCTTTCTTT.

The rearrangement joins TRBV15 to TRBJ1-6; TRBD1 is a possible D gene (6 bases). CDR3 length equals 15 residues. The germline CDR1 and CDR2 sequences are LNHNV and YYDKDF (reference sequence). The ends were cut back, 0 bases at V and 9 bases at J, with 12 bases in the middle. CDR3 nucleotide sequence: TGTGCCACCAGCAGAGATCGGGAGGGGGGTTCACCCCTCCACTTT. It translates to CATSRDREGGSPLHF.

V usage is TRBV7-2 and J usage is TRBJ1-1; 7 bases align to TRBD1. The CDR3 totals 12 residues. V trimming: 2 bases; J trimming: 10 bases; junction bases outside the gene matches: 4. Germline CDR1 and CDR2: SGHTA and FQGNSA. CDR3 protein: CASSLKQGIAFF. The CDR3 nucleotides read TGTGCCAGCAGCTTAAAACAGGGGATAGCTTTCTTT. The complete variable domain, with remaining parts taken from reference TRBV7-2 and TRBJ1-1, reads GAGVSQSPSNKVTEKGKDVELRCDPISGHTALYWYRQSLGQGLEFLIYFQGNSAPDKSGLPSDRFSAERTGGSVSTLTIQRTQQEDSAVYLCASSLKQGIAFFGQGTRLTVV.

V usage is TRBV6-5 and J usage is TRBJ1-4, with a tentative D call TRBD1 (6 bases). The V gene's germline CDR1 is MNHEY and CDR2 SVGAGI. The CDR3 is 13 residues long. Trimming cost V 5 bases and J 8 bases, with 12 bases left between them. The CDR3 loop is CASSGQRGEKLFF. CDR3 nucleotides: TGTGCCAGCAGTGGACAGAGGGGGGAAAAACTGTTTTTT.

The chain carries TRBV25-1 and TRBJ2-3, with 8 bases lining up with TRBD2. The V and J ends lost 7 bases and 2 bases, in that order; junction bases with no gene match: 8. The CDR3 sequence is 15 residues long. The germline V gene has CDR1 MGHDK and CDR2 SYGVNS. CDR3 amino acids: CASTAGGLPTDTQYF. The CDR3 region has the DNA TGTGCCAGCACGGCGGGGGGCTTACCCACAGATACGCAGTATTTT.

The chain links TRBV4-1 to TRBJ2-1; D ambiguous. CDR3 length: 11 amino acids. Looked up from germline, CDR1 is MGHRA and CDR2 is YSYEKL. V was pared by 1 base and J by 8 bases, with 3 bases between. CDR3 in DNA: TGCGCCAGCAGCCAAGTCGATGAGCAGTTCTTC. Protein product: CASSQVDEQFF.

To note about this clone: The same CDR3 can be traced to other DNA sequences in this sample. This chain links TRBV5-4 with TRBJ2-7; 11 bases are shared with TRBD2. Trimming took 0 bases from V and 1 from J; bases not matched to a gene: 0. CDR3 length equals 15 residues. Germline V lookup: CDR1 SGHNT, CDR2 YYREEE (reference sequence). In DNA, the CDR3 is TGTGCCAGCAGCTTGGCTAGCGGGGGGTCCTACGAGCAGTACTTC. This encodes CASSLASGGSYEQYF.

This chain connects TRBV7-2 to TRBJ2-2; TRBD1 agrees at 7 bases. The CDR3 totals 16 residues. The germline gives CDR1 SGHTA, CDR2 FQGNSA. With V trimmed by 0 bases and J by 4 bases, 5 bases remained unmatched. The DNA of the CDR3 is TGTGCCAGCAGCTTAGCCAGGGCAGGGGGCACCGGGGAGCTGTTTTTT. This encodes CASSLARAGGTGELFF.

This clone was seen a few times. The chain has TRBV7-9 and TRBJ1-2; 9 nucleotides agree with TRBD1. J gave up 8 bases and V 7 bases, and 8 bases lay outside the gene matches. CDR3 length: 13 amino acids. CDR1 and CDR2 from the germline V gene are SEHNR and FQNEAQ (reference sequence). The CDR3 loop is CASTGQGIHGYTF. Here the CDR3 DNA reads TGTGCCAGCACGGGACAGGGAATCCACGGCTACACCTTC.

The CDR3 bases are TGTGCCAGCTCACCGCGACAGGGTCACTATGGCTACACCTTC. Its protein product is CASSPRQGHYGYTF. The rearrangement uses TRBV18 and TRBJ1-2; the match to TRBD1 covers 7 bases. The CDR3 has 14 residues. The germline V gene encodes CDR1 KGHSH and CDR2 LQKENI. V lost 3 bases and J lost 3; bases outside the gene matches: 4.

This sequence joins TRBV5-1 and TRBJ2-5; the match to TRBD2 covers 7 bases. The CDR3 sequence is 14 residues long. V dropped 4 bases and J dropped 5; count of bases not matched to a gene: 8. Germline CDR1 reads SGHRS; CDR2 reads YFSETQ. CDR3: CASSPSGVRETQYF. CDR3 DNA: TGCGCCAGCAGCCCGAGCGGGGTACGGGAGACCCAGTACTTC.